Included here is one TCR beta chain sequence, with context. Uncontrolled infections, other autoimmune diseases, pregnancy or lactation barred patients from enrollment. This entry comes from a study of Graves' ophthalmopathy and Graves' hyperthyroidism. The CDR3 spans 16 residues. Per the germline V gene, CDR1 is SQVTM and CDR2 is ANQGSEA. Trimming cost V 3 bases and J 3 bases, with 21 bases left between them. Transcripts of RNA were the source for amplifying TCR beta CDR3 regions. The workflow started with a first-round RT-PCR run with HTBI primers and then moved on to a second-round multiplex PCR. Using its own MiXCR run on the multiplex PCR reads, TCRdb lists one record per CDR3 protein. This sample yields over a million distinct CDR3 sequences, of which approximately 35% are seen a single time; roughly 10% belongs to the top ten.

The clonotype was recovered from an adult man with Graves' hyperthyroidism. The rearrangement uses TRBV29-1 and TRBJ2-7; D is perhaps TRBD1 or TRBD2 (5 bases each). What was sequenced was peripheral blood or thyroid tissue (not recorded which). The CDR3 coding sequence is TGCAGCGTTGAGTCGGGGACCCGTGAAAAATTCTACGAGCAGTACTTC. This sequence encodes CSVESGTREKFYEQYF.